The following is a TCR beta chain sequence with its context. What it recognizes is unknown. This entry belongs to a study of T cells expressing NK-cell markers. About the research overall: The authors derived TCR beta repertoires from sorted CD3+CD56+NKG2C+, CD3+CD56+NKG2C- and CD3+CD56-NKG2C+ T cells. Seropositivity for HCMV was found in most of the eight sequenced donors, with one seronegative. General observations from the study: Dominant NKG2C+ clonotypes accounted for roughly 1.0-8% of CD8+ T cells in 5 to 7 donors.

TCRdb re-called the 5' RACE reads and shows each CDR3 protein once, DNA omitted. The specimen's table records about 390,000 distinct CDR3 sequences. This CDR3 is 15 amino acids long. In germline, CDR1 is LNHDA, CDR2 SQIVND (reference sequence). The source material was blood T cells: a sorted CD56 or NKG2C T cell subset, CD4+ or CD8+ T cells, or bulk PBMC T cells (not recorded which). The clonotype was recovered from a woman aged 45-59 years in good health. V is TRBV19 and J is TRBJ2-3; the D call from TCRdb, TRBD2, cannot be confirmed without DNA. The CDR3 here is CASTSLGGSESSQYF.